These 24 T cell receptor beta chains were all obtained from the same sample, sequenced in a study of T cells in women clearing cervical HPV infection. TCRdb's copy holds only in-frame clones and misses some; the assay was immunoSEQ multiplex PCR. The data include roughly 14,000 clones; the top ten clones carry less than 8%. Sequenced material: blood buffy coat. These receptor sequences come from a woman aged 18 to 75 with a cervical HPV16 infection that either progressed to CIN3+ or cleared (not recorded which).

By frequency, this clone is medium-sized. Coverage ceases 3 residues before the CDR3 finishes, and the germline J gene fills in the end. This chain links TRBV6-2 or TRBV6-3 with TRBJ1-5; 9 bases line up with TRBD1. CDR3 size: 13 residues. Per germline, CDR1 MNHEY and CDR2 SVGEGT. V shed 6 bases, J shed 9 bases, and the junction held 6 bases outside the gene matches. CDR3 loop: CASSRTGERPQHF. The sequenced part of the CDR3 DNA is TGTGCCAGCAGCCGGACAGGGGAACGGCCC.

With regard to this clone: The sequenced fragment ends 3 residues before the CDR3 boundary, so the rest is inferred from the germline J gene. The chain recombines TRBV18 with TRBJ2-3, with TRBD1 as a possible D gene (5 bases). The CDR3 sequence is 14 residues long. Germline values: CDR1 KGHSH, CDR2 LQKENI. This chain's CDR3 is CASSPATQSGTQYF. The sequenced part of the CDR3 DNA is TGTGCCAGCTCACCGGCGACACAGTCAGGGACG.

With regard to this clone: The CDR3 end is not reached by the read, which stops 3 residues before it; the germline J gene fills it in. V usage is TRBV27 and J usage is TRBJ2-7; weak D call: TRBD2 (6 bases). Germline V gene lookup returns CDR1 MNHEY and CDR2 SMNVEV (reference sequence). The CDR3 totals 13 residues. Trimming removed 4 bases at V and 0 bases at J, with 7 bases between. The CDR3 here is CASSSSASYEQYF. CDR3 bases read: TGTGCCAGCAGTTCTAGCGCCTCCTACGAG.

In regard to this clone: Relative to the germline gene, one junction end is altered; a read error may explain this. The CDR3 end falls 3 residues outside the read, so it is completed with the germline J gene. The rearrangement uses TRBV4-2 and TRBJ2-2; TRBD2 matches at 8 bases. The CDR3 covers 17 residues. Germline CDR1 and CDR2: LGHNA and YNFKEQ. Partial CDR3 DNA: TGCGCCAGCAGCCAAGAGGGCGGGGGGCCGGGCACCGGGGAG. This gives the protein CASSQEGGGPGTGE. The whole CDR3 reads CASSQEGGGPGTGELFF.

With respect to this clone: The read finishes 3 residues shy of the CDR3 end, and the germline J gene is used to complete it. The rearrangement uses TRBV5-1 and TRBJ1-1; TRBD1 is a possible D gene (5 bases). CDR1 and CDR2 (germline): SGHRS, YFSETQ. V was pared by 0 bases and J by 1 base, with 22 bases between. The CDR3 is 19 amino acids. CDR3 amino acids: CASSLGPDRIGYPNTEAFF. CDR3 DNA, as far as it was read: TGCGCCAGCAGCTTGGGACCCGACAGAATAGGTTACCCGAACACTGAA.

Worth noting for this clone: The read stops 3 residues short of the end of the CDR3; the missing end is completed from the germline J gene. The chain carries TRBV2 and TRBJ1-1; D unclear. This CDR3 is 14 amino acids long. The germline V gene encodes CDR1 SNHLY and CDR2 FYNNEI. V lost 7 bases to trimming and J lost 1 base, with 13 bases between them. CDR3 region: CASMKGLRNTEAFF. The DNA read from the CDR3 is TGTGCCAGCATGAAAGGACTTAGGAACACTGAA.

As for this clone: The read stops 3 residues short of the end of the CDR3; the missing end is completed from the germline J gene. V gene TRBV14 combines with J gene TRBJ1-2; D may be TRBD1 (6 bases). Germline lookup yields CDR1 SGHDN and CDR2 FVKESK. V lost 5 bases and J lost 2, with 9 bases in between. CDR3 length equals 13 residues. CDR3 protein: CASSWTVNYGYTF. CDR3 DNA (partial): TGTGCCAGCAGCTGGACAGTAAACTATGGC.

As concerns this clone: The read stops 3 residues short of the end of the CDR3; the missing end is completed from the germline J gene. The rearrangement joins TRBV5-4 to TRBJ2-7; 12 bases map to TRBD2. Trimming cost V 2 bases and J 6 bases; bases outside gene matches: 9. The CDR3 totals 16 residues. Germline V gene sequence: CDR1 SGHNT, CDR2 YYREEE (reference sequence). The CDR3 region is CASSFSLAGGPVEQYF. The DNA read from the CDR3 is TGTGCCAGCAGCTTCTCACTAGCGGGAGGTCCCGTCGAG.

Comments on this clone: The DNA ends 3 residues before the CDR3 does, and the rest of the CDR3 is filled in from the germline J gene. V usage is TRBV7-9 and J usage is TRBJ2-5, with 9 bases aligning to TRBD1. The V and J ends lost 2 bases and 1 base, in that order; junction bases with no gene match: 2. The CDR3 runs 15 residues. The germline V gene has CDR1 SEHNR and CDR2 FQNEAQ (reference sequence). This CDR3 reads CASSLTGGFQETQYF. CDR3 DNA, as far as it was read: TGTGCCAGCAGCTTAACAGGGGGCTTCCAAGAGACC.

Notes on this clone: The observed sequence ends 3 residues before the CDR3 terminus, with the missing tail filled in from the germline J gene. The rearrangement uses TRBV7-8 and TRBJ1-2; 9 bases are shared with TRBD1. This CDR3 spans 13 amino acids. From germline, CDR1 is SGHVS and CDR2 FQNEAQ. Losses at the gene ends were 6 bases for V and 3 bases for J; bases not matched to a gene: 2. The covered CDR3 bases are TGTGCCAGCAGACGGACAGGGGACTATGGC. It translates to CASRRTGDYG. The CDR3 reads in full as CASRRTGDYGYTF.

With respect to this clone: The read ends 3 residues shy of where the CDR3 ends; the end is completed using the germline J gene. This chain uses TRBV20-1 with TRBJ1-5; D is ambiguous. Trimming shortened V by 3 bases and J by 4 bases, and 10 bases separated the two germline ends. This CDR3 comprises 13 residues. Germline V gives CDR1 DFQATT, CDR2 SNEGSKA (reference sequence). CDR3 in amino acids: CSARTAGNQPQHF. The CDR3 bases that were read are TGCAGTGCTAGGACCGCGGGGAATCAGCCC.

With regard to this clone: Read coverage stops 3 residues before the CDR3 terminus; the germline J gene supplies the remainder. The V gene is TRBV13, the J gene TRBJ2-3; 7 bases align to TRBD2. V lost 2 bases and J lost 2; bases outside the gene matches: 7. The CDR3 runs 16 residues. Germline assignment: CDR1 PRHDT and CDR2 FYEKMQ (reference sequence). The CDR3 protein is CASSLRQGGITDTQYF. Incomplete CDR3 DNA: TGTGCCAGCAGCTTACGGCAGGGAGGGATCACAGATACG.

With respect to this clone: One junction end disagrees with the germline gene, perhaps due to a read error. The missing CDR3 end, 3 residues past where the read stops, is filled in from the germline J gene. The gene calls are TRBV4-2 and TRBJ2-7; 9 bases fit TRBD1. The CDR3 covers 15 residues. Germline V gene sequence: CDR1 LGHNA, CDR2 YNFKEQ. The CDR3 here is CASSYSTGGSYEQYF. CDR3 DNA, as far as it was read: TGCGCCAGCAGCTACTCGACAGGGGGGTCCTACGAG.

Note on this clone: Sequencing ends 3 residues short of the CDR3 end; the germline J gene provides the rest. The chain carries TRBV7-3 and TRBJ2-1; 10 nucleotides align to TRBD1. The V segment lost 5 bases and the J segment 7 bases; nucleotides outside the gene matches: 5. The CDR3 has 14 amino acids. Germline values: CDR1 SGHTA, CDR2 FQGTGA. CDR3 sequence reads: CASSPGTGVNEQFF. The sequenced part of the CDR3 DNA is TGTGCCAGCAGCCCCGGGACAGGGGTGAATGAG. Supplemented by reference TRBV7-3 and TRBJ2-1, the full variable domain reads GAGVSQTPSNKVTEKGKYVELRCDPISGHTALYWYRQSLGQGPEFLIYFQGTGAADDSGLPNDRFFAVRPEGSVSTLKIQRTERGDSAVYLCASSPGTGVNEQFFGPGTRLTVL.

A remark on this clone: From the germline J gene comes the end of the CDR3, since the read stops 3 residues before it. The genes are TRBV6-1 and TRBJ2-5; D is perhaps TRBD1 (5 bases). Germline CDR1 and CDR2: MNHNS and SASEGT. The CDR3 is 16 amino acids. Deletions cut 0 bases from V and 2 bases from J, with 13 bases between. The chain's CDR3 is CASSEALTVLQETQYF. Partial CDR3 DNA: TGTGCCAGCAGTGAAGCGCTGACAGTTTTACAAGAGACC.

A note on this clone: With the read ending 3 residues before the CDR3 end, the germline J gene is used to fill in that end. The rearrangement uses TRBV15 and TRBJ2-7, with TRBD1 identical over 8 bases. Germline loops: CDR1 LNHNV, CDR2 YYDKDF (reference sequence). Unmatched junction bases numbered 7, after V lost 5 bases and J lost 4 bases. This CDR3 has 14 amino acids. The CDR3 bases that were read are TGTGCCACCAGCCAAGACAGGGGAGTATACGAG. This encodes CATSQDRGVYE. The whole CDR3 protein reads CATSQDRGVYEQYF.

Worth noting for this clone: The CDR3 is cut off 3 residues early in the read; its end comes from the germline J gene. The V call is TRBV18, the J call TRBJ1-2; 9 bases line up with TRBD1. Per germline, CDR1 KGHSH and CDR2 LQKENI. This CDR3 region has 15 residues. The CDR3 bases that were read are TGTGCCAGCTCACCAAAGGGACAGGGCAGCGATGAC. It translates to CASSPKGQGSDD. The entire CDR3 sequence reads CASSPKGQGSDDYTF.

CDR3 DNA (partial): TGCGCCAGCAGTTCTGGACTAGGGAACACCGGGGAG. It encodes CASSSGLGNTGE. The complete CDR3 sequence is CASSSGLGNTGELFF. This rearrangement joins TRBV5-1 to TRBJ2-2, with 7 positions matching TRBD2. The CDR3 is cut off 3 residues early in the read; its end comes from the germline J gene. V lost 5 bases, J lost 1 base, and 5 bases stayed unmatched. Germline V lookup: CDR1 SGHRS, CDR2 YFSETQ. This CDR3 region has 15 residues.

With regard to this clone: The missing CDR3 end, 3 residues past where the read stops, is filled in from the germline J gene. The V call is TRBV20-1, the J call TRBJ2-7, with 10 positions matching TRBD2. The ends lost 2 bases at V and 2 bases at J; junction bases unmatched: 9. The CDR3 runs to 16 residues. Germline V gives CDR1 DFQATT, CDR2 SNEGSKA (reference sequence). Partial CDR3 DNA: TGCAGTGCTAGATCAAAAACTAGCGGGACAGCCTACGAG. Amino acids: CSARSKTSGTAYE. The complete CDR3 protein is CSARSKTSGTAYEQYF.

Remarks on this clone: The CDR3 goes on 3 residues after the read ends, and that part is filled in from the germline J gene. This chain uses TRBV7-3 with TRBJ2-3, with 10 bases fitting TRBD2. The junction had 8 bases not matched to a gene; V was cut back by 5 bases and J by 0 bases. The CDR3 contains 17 residues. The germline V gene encodes CDR1 SGHTA and CDR2 FQGTGA. The CDR3 bases that were read are TGTGCCAGCAGCCCTAGCGGGAGTCGCTCGAGCACAGATACG. Encoded protein: CASSPSGSRSSTDT. The whole CDR3 sequence is CASSPSGSRSSTDTQYF.

On this clone: Read coverage stops 3 residues before the CDR3 terminus; the germline J gene supplies the remainder. V and J are TRBV10-3 and TRBJ1-5; 9 nucleotides align to TRBD1. This CDR3 is 15 amino acids long. Germline assignment: CDR1 ENHRY and CDR2 SYGVKD. The J segment lost 4 bases and the V segment lost 3 bases, leaving 4 bases of the junction unmatched. The CDR3 bases that were read are TGTGCCATCAGTGACCCGGGACAGGGAAATCAGCCC. Translated: CAISDPGQGNQP. From start to end, the CDR3 is CAISDPGQGNQPQHF.

A remark on this clone: Read coverage stops 3 residues before the CDR3 terminus; the germline J gene supplies the remainder. The V and J genes are TRBV6-2 or TRBV6-3 and TRBJ2-3; 7 nucleotides agree with TRBD2. Per the germline V gene, CDR1 is MNHEY and CDR2 is SVGEGT. This CDR3 is 15 amino acids long. CDR3 sequence reads: CASSYSASGQETQYF. The DNA read from the CDR3 is TGTGCCAGCAGTTACTCGGCTAGCGGACAAGAGACG.

The CDR3 is CASRVSSDGYTF. The CDR3 bases that were read are TGTGCCAGCCGCGTAAGTTCGGATGGC. The chain links TRBV5-5 to TRBJ1-2, with no clear D. The CDR3 end lies 3 residues beyond the end of the read and is filled in from the germline J gene. Germline V lookup: CDR1 SGHKS, CDR2 YYEKEE (reference sequence). The V and J ends lost 7 bases and 6 bases respectively, with 13 bases between them. The CDR3 length is 12 residues.

As regards this clone: The read is 3 residues too short to cover the CDR3 end, so that end is filled in from the germline J gene. The chain recombines TRBV18 with TRBJ2-1; 15 bases are shared with TRBD2. The length of the CDR3 is 20 residues. The V segment lost 2 bases and the J segment 1 base; nucleotides outside the gene matches: 9. Germline CDR1 KGHSH, CDR2 LQKENI. The CDR3 bases that were read are TGTGCCAGCTCACCAAAGCTGGGACTAGCGGGAGGATCGTCCTACAATGAG. Amino acids: CASSPKLGLAGGSSYNE. The full CDR3 protein is CASSPKLGLAGGSSYNEQFF.